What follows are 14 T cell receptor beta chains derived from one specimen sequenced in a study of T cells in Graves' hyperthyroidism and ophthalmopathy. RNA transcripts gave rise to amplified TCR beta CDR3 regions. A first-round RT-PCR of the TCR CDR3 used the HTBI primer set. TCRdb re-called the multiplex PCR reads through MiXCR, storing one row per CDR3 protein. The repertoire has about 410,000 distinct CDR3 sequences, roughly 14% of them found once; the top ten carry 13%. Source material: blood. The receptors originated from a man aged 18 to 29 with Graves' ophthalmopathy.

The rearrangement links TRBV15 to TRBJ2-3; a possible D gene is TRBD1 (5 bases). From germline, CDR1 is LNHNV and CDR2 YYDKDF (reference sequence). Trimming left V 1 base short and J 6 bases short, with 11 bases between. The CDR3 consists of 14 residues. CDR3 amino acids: CATSRGGFFDTQYF. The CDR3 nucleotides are TGTGCCACCAGCAGAGGGGGCTTCTTCGATACGCAGTATTTT. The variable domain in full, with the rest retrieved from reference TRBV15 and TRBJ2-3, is DAMVIQNPRYQVTQFGKPVTLSCSQTLNHNVMYWYQQKSSQAPKLLFHYYDKDFNNEADTPDNFQSRRPNTSFCFLDIRSPGLGDTAMYLCATSRGGFFDTQYFGPGTRLTVL.

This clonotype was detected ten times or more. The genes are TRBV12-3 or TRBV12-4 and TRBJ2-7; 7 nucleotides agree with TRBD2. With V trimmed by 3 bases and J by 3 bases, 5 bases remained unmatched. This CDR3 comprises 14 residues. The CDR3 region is CASSFLADFYEQYF. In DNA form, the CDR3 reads TGTGCCAGCAGTTTCCTAGCGGATTTCTACGAGCAGTACTTC.

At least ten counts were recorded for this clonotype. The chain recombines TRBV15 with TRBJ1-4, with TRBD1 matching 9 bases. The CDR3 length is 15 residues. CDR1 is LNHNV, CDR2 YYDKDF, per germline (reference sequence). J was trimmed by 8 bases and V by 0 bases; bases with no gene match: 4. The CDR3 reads CATSREGTGNEKLFF. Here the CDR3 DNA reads TGTGCCACCAGCAGAGAGGGGACAGGGAACGAAAAACTGTTTTTT.

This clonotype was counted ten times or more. The CDR3 sequence: CASSLGLAGDTDTQYF. The CDR3 DNA sequence: TGTGCCAGCAGCCTGGGACTAGCGGGGGATACAGATACGCAGTATTTT. The genes are TRBV11-3 and TRBJ2-3; 14 bases are a match to TRBD2. V lost 5 bases, J lost 3 bases, and 4 bases stayed unmatched. Per germline, CDR1 SGHNT and CDR2 YENEEA. The CDR3 runs to 16 residues. Together with reference TRBV11-3 and TRBJ2-3, the CDR3 gives the full variable domain: EAGVVQSPRYKIIEKKQPVAFWCNPISGHNTLYWYLQNLGQGPELLIRYENEEAVDDSQLPKDRFSAERLKGVDSTLKIQPAELGDSAVYLCASSLGLAGDTDTQYFGPGTRLTVL.

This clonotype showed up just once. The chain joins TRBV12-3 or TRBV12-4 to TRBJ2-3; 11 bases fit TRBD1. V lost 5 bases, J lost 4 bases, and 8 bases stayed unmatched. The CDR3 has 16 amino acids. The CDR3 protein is CASSGRTGGRADTQYF. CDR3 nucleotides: TGTGCCAGCAGTGGCCGGACAGGGGGCAGGGCAGATACGCAGTATTTT.

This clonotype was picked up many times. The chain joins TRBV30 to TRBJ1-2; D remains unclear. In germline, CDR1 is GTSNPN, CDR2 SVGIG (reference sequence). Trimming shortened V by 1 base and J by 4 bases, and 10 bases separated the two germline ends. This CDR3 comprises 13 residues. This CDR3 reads CAWSGDIPYGYTF. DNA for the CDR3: TGTGCCTGGAGTGGCGATATACCCTATGGCTACACCTTC.

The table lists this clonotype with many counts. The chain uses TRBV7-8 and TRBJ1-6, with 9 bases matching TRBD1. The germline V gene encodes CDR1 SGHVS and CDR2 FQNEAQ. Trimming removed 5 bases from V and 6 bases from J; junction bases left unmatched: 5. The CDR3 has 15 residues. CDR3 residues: CASSPNRGPNSPLHF. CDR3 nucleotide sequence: TGTGCCAGCAGCCCTAACAGGGGGCCTAATTCACCCCTCCACTTT.

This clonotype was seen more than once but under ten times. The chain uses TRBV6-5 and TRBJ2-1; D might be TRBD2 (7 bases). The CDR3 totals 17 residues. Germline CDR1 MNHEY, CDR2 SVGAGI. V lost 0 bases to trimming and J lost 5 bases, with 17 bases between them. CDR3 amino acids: CASSYSRFGGANNEQFF. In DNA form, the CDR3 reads TGTGCCAGCAGTTACTCCCGGTTTGGGGGGGCTAACAATGAGCAGTTCTTC.

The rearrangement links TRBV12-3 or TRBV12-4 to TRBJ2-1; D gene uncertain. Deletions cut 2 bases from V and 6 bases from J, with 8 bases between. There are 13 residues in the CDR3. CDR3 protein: CASSLIVANEQFF. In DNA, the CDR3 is TGTGCCAGCAGTTTAATAGTGGCCAATGAGCAGTTCTTC.

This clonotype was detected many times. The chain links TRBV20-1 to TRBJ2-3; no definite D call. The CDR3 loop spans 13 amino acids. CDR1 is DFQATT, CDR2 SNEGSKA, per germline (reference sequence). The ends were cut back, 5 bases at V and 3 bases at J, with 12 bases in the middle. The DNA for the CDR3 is TGCAGTGCTTCGGACCCGGCGACAGATACGCAGTATTTT. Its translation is CSASDPATDTQYF.

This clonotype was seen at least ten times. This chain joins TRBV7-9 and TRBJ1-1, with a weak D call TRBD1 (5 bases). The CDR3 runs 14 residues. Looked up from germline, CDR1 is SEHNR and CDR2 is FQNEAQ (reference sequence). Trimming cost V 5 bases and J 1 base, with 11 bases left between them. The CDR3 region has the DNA TGTGCCAGCAGCGTCCCCCAGGGGAACACTGAAGCTTTCTTT. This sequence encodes CASSVPQGNTEAFF.

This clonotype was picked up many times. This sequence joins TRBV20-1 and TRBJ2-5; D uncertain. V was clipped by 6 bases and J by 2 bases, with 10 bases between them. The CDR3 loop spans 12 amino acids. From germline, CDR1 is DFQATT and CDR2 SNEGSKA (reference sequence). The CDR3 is CSALLWQETQYF. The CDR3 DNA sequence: TGCAGTGCCTTACTGTGGCAAGAGACCCAGTACTTC.

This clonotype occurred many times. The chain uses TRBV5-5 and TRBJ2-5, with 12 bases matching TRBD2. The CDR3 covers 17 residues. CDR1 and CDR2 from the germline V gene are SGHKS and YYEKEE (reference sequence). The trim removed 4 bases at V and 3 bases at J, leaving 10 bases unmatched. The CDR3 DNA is TGTGCCAGCAGCGTAACTAGCGGGGGGACTCTGAAAGAGACCCAGTACTTC. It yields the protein CASSVTSGGTLKETQYF.

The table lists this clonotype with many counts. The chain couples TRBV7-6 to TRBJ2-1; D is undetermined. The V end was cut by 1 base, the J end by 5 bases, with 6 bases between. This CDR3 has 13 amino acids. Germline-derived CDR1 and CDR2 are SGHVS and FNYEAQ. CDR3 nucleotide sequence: TGTGCCAGCAGCTTAGACCAGAACAATGAGCAGTTCTTC. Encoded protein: CASSLDQNNEQFF. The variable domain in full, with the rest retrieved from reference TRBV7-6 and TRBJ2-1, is GAGVSQSPRYKVTKRGQDVALRCDPISGHVSLYWYRQALGQGPEFLTYFNYEAQQDKSGLPNDRFSAERPEGSISTLTIQRTEQRDSAMYRCASSLDQNNEQFFGPGTRLTVL.